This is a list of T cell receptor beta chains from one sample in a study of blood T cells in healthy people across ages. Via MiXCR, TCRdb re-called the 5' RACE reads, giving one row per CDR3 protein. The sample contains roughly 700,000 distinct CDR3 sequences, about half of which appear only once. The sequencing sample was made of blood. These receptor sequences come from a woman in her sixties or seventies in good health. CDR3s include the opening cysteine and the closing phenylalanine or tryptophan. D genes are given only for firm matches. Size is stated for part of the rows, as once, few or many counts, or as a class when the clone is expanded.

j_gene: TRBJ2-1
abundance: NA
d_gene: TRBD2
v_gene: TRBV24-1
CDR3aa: CATSDFETSGQYNEQFF
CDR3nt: TGTGCCACCAGTGATTTTGAGACTAGCGGGCAATACAATGAGCAGTTCTTC

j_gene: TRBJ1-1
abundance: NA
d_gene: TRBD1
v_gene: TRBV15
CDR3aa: CATSTPRGQAGAFF
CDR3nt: TGTGCCACCAGCACCCCACGAGGACAGGCCGGAGCTTTCTTT

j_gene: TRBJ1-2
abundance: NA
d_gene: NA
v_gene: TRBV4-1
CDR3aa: CASSKAALQTGGYTF
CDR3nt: TGCGCCAGCAGTAAGGCGGCCTTACAAACAGGAGGCTACACCTTC

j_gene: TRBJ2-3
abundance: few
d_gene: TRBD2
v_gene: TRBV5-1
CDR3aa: CASSSGLAGGDTQYF
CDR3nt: TGCGCCAGCAGCTCAGGACTAGCGGGAGGGGATACGCAGTATTTT

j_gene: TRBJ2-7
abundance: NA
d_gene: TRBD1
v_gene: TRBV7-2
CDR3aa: CASSVGQDYYEQYF
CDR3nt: TGTGCCAGCAGCGTGGGACAGGATTACTACGAGCAGTACTTC

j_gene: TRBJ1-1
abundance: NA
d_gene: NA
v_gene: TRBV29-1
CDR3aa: CSVIQGTNTEAFF
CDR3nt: TGCAGCGTGATTCAGGGGACGAACACTGAAGCTTTCTTT

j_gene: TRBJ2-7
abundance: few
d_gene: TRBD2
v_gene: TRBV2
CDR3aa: CASSDLSTSGRATNTYEQYF
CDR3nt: TGTGCCAGCAGTGATTTGTCGACTAGCGGGAGGGCCACGAACACCTACGAGCAGTACTTC

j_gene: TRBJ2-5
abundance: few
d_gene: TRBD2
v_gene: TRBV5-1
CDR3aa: CASSYSSGRETQYF
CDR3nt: TGCGCCAGCAGCTACAGTAGCGGGAGAGAGACCCAGTACTTC

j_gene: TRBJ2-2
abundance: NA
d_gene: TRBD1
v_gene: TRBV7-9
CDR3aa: CASSPSVYPGQGSTGELFF
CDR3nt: TGTGCCAGCAGCCCGTCGGTATATCCGGGACAGGGGTCCACCGGGGAGCTGTTTTTT

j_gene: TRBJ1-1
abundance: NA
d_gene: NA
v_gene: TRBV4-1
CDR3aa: CASSRSLGTEAFF
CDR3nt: TGCGCCAGCAGCCGGTCGTTGGGTACTGAAGCTTTCTTT

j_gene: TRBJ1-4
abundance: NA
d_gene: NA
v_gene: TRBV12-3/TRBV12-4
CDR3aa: CASTPRGSTNEKLFF
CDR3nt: TGTGCCAGCACCCCCAGGGGATCTACTAATGAAAAACTGTTTTTT

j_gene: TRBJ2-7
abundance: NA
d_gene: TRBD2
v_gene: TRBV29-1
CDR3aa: CSVLAGAYEQYF
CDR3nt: TGCAGCGTCCTAGCGGGGGCCTACGAGCAGTACTTC

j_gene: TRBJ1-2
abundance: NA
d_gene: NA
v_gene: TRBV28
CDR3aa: CATKRGAGVNYGYTF
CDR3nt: TGTGCCACAAAAAGAGGGGCAGGGGTTAACTATGGCTACACCTTC

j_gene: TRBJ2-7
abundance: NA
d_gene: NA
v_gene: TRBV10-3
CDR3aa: CATGQYNEQYF
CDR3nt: TGTGCCACTGGACAATACAATGAGCAGTACTTC

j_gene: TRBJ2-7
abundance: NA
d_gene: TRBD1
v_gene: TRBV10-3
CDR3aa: CAISESKPGTGDEQYF
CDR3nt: TGTGCCATCAGTGAGTCCAAGCCCGGGACAGGGGATGAGCAGTACTTC

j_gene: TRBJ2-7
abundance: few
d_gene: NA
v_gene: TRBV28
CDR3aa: CASSARGANYEQYF
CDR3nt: TGTGCCAGCAGTGCACGGGGGGCGAACTACGAGCAGTACTTC

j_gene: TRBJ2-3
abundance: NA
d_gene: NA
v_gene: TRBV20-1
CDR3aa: CSARRGTNTDTQYF
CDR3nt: TGCAGTGCTAGACGTGGGACCAATACAGATACGCAGTATTTT

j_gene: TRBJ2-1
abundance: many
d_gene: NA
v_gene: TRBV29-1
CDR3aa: CSALTAMSSYNEQFF
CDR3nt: TGCAGCGCTCTGACAGCCATGAGCTCCTACAATGAGCAGTTCTTC

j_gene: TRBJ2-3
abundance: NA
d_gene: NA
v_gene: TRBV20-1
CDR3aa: CSARKGSPTDAQYF
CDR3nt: TGCAGTGCTAGAAAAGGGTCCCCCACAGATGCGCAGTATTTT

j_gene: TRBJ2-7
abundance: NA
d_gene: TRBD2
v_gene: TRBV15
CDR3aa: CATGTSYAEQYF
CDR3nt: TGTGCCACCGGGACTAGTTATGCCGAGCAGTACTTC

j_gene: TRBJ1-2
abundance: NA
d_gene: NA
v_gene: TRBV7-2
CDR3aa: CASSPEWLGYTF
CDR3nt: TGTGCCAGCAGCCCAGAATGGCTGGGCTACACCTTC

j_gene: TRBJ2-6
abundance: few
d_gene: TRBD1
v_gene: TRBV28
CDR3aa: CASSVTGFASGANVLTF
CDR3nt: TGTGCCAGCAGTGTGACAGGGTTCGCCTCTGGGGCCAACGTCCTGACTTTC